This T cell receptor (beta chain) was recorded in a study of blood T cell repertoires in COVID-19. Across the study: PBMCs, B-cell-depleted T cells, or T cells provided the cDNA or gDNA that made up the material.

CDR1 is SGHNT and CDR2 is YYREEE in the germline V gene (reference sequence). The CDR3 length is 15 residues. The J segment lost 2 bases and the V segment lost 3 bases, leaving 7 bases of the junction unmatched. Study processing details: By means of reference gene primer amplification, nucleated cell counts were estimated. Assay: immunoSEQ multiplex PCR; the TCRdb copy retains only in-frame clones and omits some. V and J calls and clone size follow that table, whereas D and trimming were derived from the DNA. The sample holds 65,000 to 95,000 clones, about 79% seen once. Sequenced: peripheral blood. The J gene is TRBJ1-2, the V gene TRBV5-4; 7 positions agree with TRBD1. The source of this sequence is a woman aged 45-65 years with acute or convalescent COVID-19. The CDR3 coding sequence is TGTGCCAGCAGCTCACCGGGACAGACAAACTATGGCTACACCTTC. It is translated as CASSSPGQTNYGYTF.